This note documents a single T cell receptor (beta chain) sequence. What it recognizes is unknown. TCRdb reprocessed the 5' RACE reads and keeps a single row for each CDR3 protein, giving no DNA. Here the sample table reports hundreds of thousands of distinct CDR3 sequences. This sample was taken from a study of T cells expressing NK-cell markers. The study's findings and limits: There were several donors in whom these clonotypes also led the CD3+CD56-NKG2C+ fraction. Certain NKG2C+ T cell clones were expanded, and their HCMV specificity remained unclear.

The CDR3 totals 14 residues. Germline CDR1 MGHRA, CDR2 YSYEKL. V usage is TRBV4-1 and J usage is TRBJ2-5; without DNA, the TCRdb call of TRBD1 cannot be checked. The receptor's source is a man aged 18 to 69 in good health. Material for sequencing was blood T cells: a sorted CD56 or NKG2C T cell subset, CD4+ or CD8+ T cells, or bulk PBMC T cells (not recorded which). CDR3 sequence: CASSQAMRGETQYF.